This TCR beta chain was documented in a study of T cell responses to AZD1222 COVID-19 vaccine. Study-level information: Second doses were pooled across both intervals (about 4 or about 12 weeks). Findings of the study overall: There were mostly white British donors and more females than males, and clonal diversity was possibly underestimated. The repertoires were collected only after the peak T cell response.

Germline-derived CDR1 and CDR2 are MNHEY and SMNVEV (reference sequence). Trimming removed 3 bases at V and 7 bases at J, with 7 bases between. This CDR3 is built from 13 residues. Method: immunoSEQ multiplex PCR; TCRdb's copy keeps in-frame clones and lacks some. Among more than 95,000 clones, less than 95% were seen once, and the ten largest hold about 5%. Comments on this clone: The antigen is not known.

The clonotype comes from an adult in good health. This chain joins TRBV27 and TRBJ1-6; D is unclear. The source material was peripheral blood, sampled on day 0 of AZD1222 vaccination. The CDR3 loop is CASSFEQNSPLHF. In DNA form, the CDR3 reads TGTGCCAGCAGTTTTGAACAGAATTCACCCCTCCACTTT.